This T cell receptor (beta chain) was captured in a study of blood T cell repertoires in COVID-19. On the study more broadly: The cDNA or gDNA used as material had been derived from T cells, B-cell-depleted T cells, or PBMCs.

The CDR3 length is 14 residues. Germline assignment: CDR1 SNHLY and CDR2 FYNNEI. Trimming cost V 2 bases and J 6 bases; bases outside gene matches: 4. This clone was detected only once. Original handling: Quantification of nucleated cells was approximated via reference gene primer amplification. The table came from immunoSEQ multiplex PCR; TCRdb's copy has only in-frame clones and leaves some out. Clonal size and the V and J genes are those of that table, whereas D and trimming came from the DNA. This table has 250,000 to 400,000 clones, 88% appearing once. Enrollment of patients from Seattle took place during active infection, with longitudinal follow-up.

V and J are TRBV2 and TRBJ2-3, with 8 bases fitting TRBD2. The source of this sequence is a woman in her twenties or thirties with COVID-19, enrolled during active disease. Sequences were obtained from peripheral blood. The CDR3 region has the DNA TGTGCCAGCAGTGAACGGCGGGGGGCCGATACGCAGTATTTT. Translating gives CASSERRGADTQYF.